The 24 T cell receptor beta chains below come from one sample, sequenced in a study of Ad26.COV2.S vaccination and SARS-CoV-2 variants. Indicated treatment: some 20 received Ad26.COV2.S at low or high dose, single or two shots; about 5 received placebo; per-sample allocation not given. Sampling occurred on day 63 after the first vaccine or placebo injection. This table comes from immunoSEQ multiplex PCR, and its TCRdb copy is limited to in-frame clones, with some not included. The repertoire includes about 320,000 clones, roughly 80% of them detected once, and 2% to 2.5% sits in the top ten. Sequenced here: peripheral blood, sampled in a trial of Ad26.COV2.S vaccine versus placebo. The source of these receptors is a person between 18 and 59 years old who received the Ad26.COV2.S COVID-19 vaccine or a placebo.

The chain combines TRBV19 with TRBJ1-6, with D uncertain. Trimming cost V 1 base and J 7 bases, with 8 bases left between them. CDR3 length: 14 amino acids. CDR1 and CDR2 (germline): LNHDA, SQIVND (reference sequence). The CDR3, as DNA: TGTGCCAGTAGTATAGCCGGGGTGAATTCACCCCTCCACTTT. This translates into CASSIAGVNSPLHF.

In its sample, this clone was seen once. The chain uses TRBV6-2 or TRBV6-3 and TRBJ1-2; the D is unclear. This CDR3 contains 13 residues. Germline CDR1 MNHEY, CDR2 SVGEGT. V shed 6 bases and J shed 4 bases, with 12 bases lying between them. The CDR3 region has the DNA TGTGCCAGCAGCTCCAGTGGAATCTATGGCTACACCTTC. It specifies CASSSSGIYGYTF.

The chain's CDR3 is CASSLAERVSYNEQFF. Here the CDR3 DNA reads TGTGCCAGCAGCTTGGCTGAGCGGGTCTCCTACAATGAGCAGTTCTTC. This chain joins TRBV7-8 and TRBJ2-1; TRBD2 might be the D (6 bases). The CDR3 has 16 amino acids. Trimming pared 3 bases from V and 0 bases from J, leaving 12 bases between. Germline CDR1 is SGHVS and CDR2 is FQNEAQ.

This chain joins TRBV6-5 and TRBJ2-5; 15 nucleotides match TRBD2. The CDR3 spans 15 residues. Germline assignment: CDR1 MNHEY and CDR2 SVGAGI. Trimming at V came to 9 bases and at J to 7 bases, leaving 9 bases not matched to a gene. The CDR3 here is CASTGLAGGQRTQYF. CDR3 bases: TGTGCCAGTACCGGACTAGCGGGGGGGCAACGGACCCAGTACTTC.

The rearrangement uses TRBV6-1 and TRBJ1-2; D is possibly TRBD1 (5 bases). Germline V gives CDR1 MNHNS, CDR2 SASEGT. Deletions cut 3 bases from V and 0 bases from J, with 17 bases between. This CDR3 has 17 amino acids. The CDR3 nucleotides read TGTGCCAGCAGTGAGGGGGTGGCGGCGGGCACTAACTATGGCTACACCTTC. Its protein product is CASSEGVAAGTNYGYTF.

The rearrangement links TRBV5-1 to TRBJ2-3, with D tentatively TRBD1 (5 bases). Germline lookup yields CDR1 SGHRS and CDR2 YFSETQ. The CDR3 sequence is 14 residues long. The V and J ends lost 0 bases and 4 bases respectively, with 9 bases between them. The CDR3 DNA is TGCGCCAGCAGCTTGGGCAGGGTCCCAGATACGCAGTATTTT. Residues: CASSLGRVPDTQYF. Full variable domain (remainder filled in from reference TRBV5-1 and TRBJ2-3): KAGVTQTPRYLIKTRGQQVTLSCSPISGHRSVSWYQQTPGQGLQFLFEYFSETQRNKGNFPGRFSGRQFSNSRSEMNVSTLELGDSALYLCASSLGRVPDTQYFGPGTRLTVL.

This clone has just a few counts. The chain has TRBV5-4 and TRBJ1-2, with 7 bases matching TRBD1. Germline V gene sequence: CDR1 SGHNT, CDR2 YYREEE (reference sequence). CDR3 length equals 13 residues. J was trimmed by 5 bases and V by 1 base; bases with no gene match: 2. The CDR3, as DNA: TGTGCCAGCAGCTTGAGACAGGGATATGGCTACACCTTC. The encoded protein is CASSLRQGYGYTF.

This chain joins TRBV6-6 and TRBJ2-3; 14 positions match TRBD2. Germline V gene data show CDR1 as MNHNY and CDR2 as SVGAGI (reference sequence). Trimming took 8 bases from V and 4 from J; bases not matched to a gene: 5. CDR3 length equals 15 residues. The chain's CDR3 is CASGRLAGGPDTQYF. The CDR3 DNA is TGTGCCAGCGGGAGACTAGCGGGGGGGCCAGATACGCAGTATTTT.

The gene calls are TRBV6-4 and TRBJ2-5, with TRBD2 matching 10 bases. Germline V gene data show CDR1 as MRHNA and CDR2 as SNTAGT. V lost 2 bases to trimming and J lost 2 bases; unmatched junction nucleotides: 17. The CDR3 extends over 20 amino acids. CDR3 residues: CASSDPTVVVAGGPQETQYF. In nucleotides, the CDR3 is TGTGCCAGCAGTGACCCTACCGTCGTAGTAGCGGGGGGACCACAAGAGACCCAGTACTTC.

The genes are TRBV5-1 and TRBJ2-7, with D tentatively TRBD1 (6 bases). The CDR3 length is 14 residues. Trimming stripped 4 bases from V and 7 bases from J, with 18 bases between. Germline lookup yields CDR1 SGHRS and CDR2 YFSETQ. The DNA for the CDR3 is TGCGCCAGCAGCATACAGGACAGCCTGGGGGAGCAGTACTTC. It codes for CASSIQDSLGEQYF.

This clone was counted once. This specimen includes other DNA sequences encoding the same CDR3. The chain carries TRBV5-1 and TRBJ2-2; 7 positions agree with TRBD1. The CDR3 length is 16 residues. Trimming at V came to 0 bases and at J to 2 bases, leaving 4 bases not matched to a gene. Per germline, CDR1 SGHRS and CDR2 YFSETQ. For the CDR3, the DNA is TGCGCCAGCAGCTTGGAGGCAGGGGGAAACACCGGGGAGCTGTTTTTT. Its translation: CASSLEAGGNTGELFF.

The gene calls are TRBV5-1 and TRBJ2-2; TRBD1 is a possible D gene (6 bases). The CDR3 totals 15 residues. V gave up 5 bases and J gave up 4 bases, with 15 bases separating them. Germline V gives CDR1 SGHRS, CDR2 YFSETQ. In DNA, the CDR3 is TGCGCCAGCAGACAGGGTTCGGGCGGCACCGGGGAGCTGTTTTTT. This codes for CASRQGSGGTGELFF.

The CDR3: CASSTRPGDTQYF. As DNA, the CDR3 is TGCGCCAGCAGCACCCGGCCTGGGGATACGCAGTATTTT. The V call is TRBV5-1, the J call TRBJ2-3; D is unclear. CDR3 length: 13 residues. V lost 4 bases to trimming and J lost 6 bases, with 12 bases between them. The V gene's germline CDR1 is SGHRS and CDR2 YFSETQ.

V is TRBV25-1 and J is TRBJ2-3, with 10 bases lining up with TRBD2. Germline CDR1 and CDR2: MGHDK and SYGVNS. Germline trimming cut 6 bases from V and 1 base from J; bases unmatched to any gene: 4. This CDR3 is 15 amino acids long. The CDR3: CASRVGLAGTDTQYF. CDR3 sequence (DNA): TGTGCCAGCAGGGTAGGACTAGCGGGCACAGATACGCAGTATTTT.

The genes are TRBV4-1 and TRBJ2-3; D is uncertain. CDR3 length: 13 amino acids. Germline CDR1 and CDR2: MGHRA and YSYEKL. Trimming took 0 bases from V and 6 from J, leaving 7 bases between them. Written as DNA, the CDR3 is TGCGCCAGCAGCCAAGAGAGCGTCGATACGCAGTATTTT. Its translation: CASSQESVDTQYF.

This clone occurred a few times. This chain connects TRBV5-1 to TRBJ2-2; TRBD1 matches 8 bases. The V segment lost 4 bases and the J segment 5 bases; nucleotides outside the gene matches: 1. The CDR3 has 13 amino acids. The germline V gene encodes CDR1 SGHRS and CDR2 YFSETQ. Here the CDR3 reads CASSRTGTGELFF. CDR3 in DNA: TGCGCCAGCAGCCGGACAGGGACCGGGGAGCTGTTTTTT.

The chain has TRBV9 and TRBJ1-1; the D is unclear. CDR3 size: 15 residues. Trimming removed 0 bases at V and 2 bases at J, with 11 bases between. Per germline, CDR1 SGDLS and CDR2 YYNGEE. CDR3 sequence reads: CASSVVPQPNTEAFF. In nucleotides, the CDR3 is TGTGCCAGCAGCGTAGTCCCCCAGCCAAACACTGAAGCTTTCTTT. Full variable domain (remainder filled in from reference TRBV9 and TRBJ1-1): DSGVTQTPKHLITATGQRVTLRCSPRSGDLSVYWYQQSLDQGLQFLIQYYNGEERAKGNILERFSAQQFPDLHSELNLSSLELGDSALYFCASSVVPQPNTEAFFGQGTRLTVV.

Regarding this clone: It may be a read error: a sequence one base away is much more abundant. This chain uses TRBV20-1 with TRBJ2-5, with no clear D. Trimming pared 3 bases from V and 0 bases from J, leaving 2 bases between. The germline CDR1 and CDR2 sequences are DFQATT and SNEGSKA (reference sequence). This CDR3 is built from 11 residues. This chain's CDR3 is CSASNQETQYF. CDR3 DNA: TGCAGTGCTAGCAACCAAGAGACCCAGTACTTC.

The DNA of the CDR3 is TGTGCCAGCAGCTTTCAGAGCACAGATACGCAGTATTTT. Its protein product is CASSFQSTDTQYF. This chain connects TRBV3-1 (or the pseudogene TRBV3-2) to TRBJ2-3; D is uncertain. This CDR3 is 13 amino acids long. V shed 5 bases and J shed 0 bases, with 6 bases lying between them. Germline CDR1 is LGHDT and CDR2 is YNNKEL (reference sequence).

The CDR3 reads CASSVEGFNQPQHF. Written as DNA, the CDR3 is TGTGCCAGCAGCGTAGAAGGTTTCAATCAGCCCCAGCATTTT. The J gene is TRBJ1-5, the V gene TRBV9; D call uncertain. Germline CDR1 and CDR2: SGDLS and YYNGEE. The V end was cut by 0 bases, the J end by 3 bases, with 7 bases between. CDR3 length equals 14 residues.

V usage is TRBV9 and J usage is TRBJ2-3; perhaps TRBD1 as D (6 bases). Trimming pared 2 bases from V and 5 bases from J, leaving 15 bases between. The germline gives CDR1 SGDLS, CDR2 YYNGEE. This CDR3 is 15 amino acids long. The CDR3 DNA reads TGTGCCAGCAGCGTCCGGGACACCTGGGGAGATACGCAGTATTTT. Translation gives CASSVRDTWGDTQYF.

J is TRBJ1-6 and V is TRBV6-5, with D possibly matching TRBD1 (5 bases). This CDR3 comprises 12 residues. The ends were cut back, 2 bases at V and 11 bases at J, with 7 bases in the middle. In germline, CDR1 is MNHEY, CDR2 SVGAGI. The CDR3 sequence is CASSYAGAPLHF. Written as DNA, the CDR3 is TGTGCCAGCAGTTACGCGGGGGCACCCCTCCACTTT.

The chain employs TRBV7-2 and TRBJ1-1; D gene ambiguous. This CDR3 has 17 amino acids. Trimming removed 1 base from V and 4 bases from J, with 19 bases in between. CDR1 and CDR2 from the germline V gene are SGHTA and FQGNSA. Here the CDR3 reads CASSLVGTPGWSTEAFF. The CDR3 DNA sequence: TGTGCCAGCAGCTTAGTAGGCACCCCGGGGTGGAGCACTGAAGCTTTCTTT.

This chain connects TRBV5-6 to TRBJ1-3; TRBD1 matches 9 bases. Germline V gene lookup returns CDR1 SGHDT and CDR2 YYEEEE. This CDR3 has 16 residues. The junction had 5 bases not matched to a gene; V was cut back by 0 bases and J by 4 bases. Here the CDR3 DNA reads TGTGCCAGCAGCTTGGGGACAGGGGCGCGAGGAAACACCATATATTTT. This sequence encodes CASSLGTGARGNTIYF.